These 23 T cell receptor beta chains were sequenced from one sample in a study of OX40 agonist ivuxolimab in advanced cancers. The repertoire was sequenced with immunoSEQ multiplex PCR; TCRdb's copy has only in-frame clones and lacks some. The sample holds about 41,000 clones, around 87% seen once. The sequencing here drew on CD4+ or CD8+ T cells sorted from blood, taken in a trial of the OX40 agonist ivuxolimab. The receptors here all came from an adult with an advanced solid tumor such as melanoma, head and neck, liver or kidney cancer.

This chain links TRBV28 with TRBJ1-1; unclear D gene. The CDR3 totals 12 residues. Trimming removed 4 bases from V and 1 base from J, with 4 bases in between. Germline values: CDR1 MDHEN, CDR2 SYDVKM. In DNA, the CDR3 is TGTGCCAGCAGTTACAGGAACACTGAAGCTTTCTTT. Protein: CASSYRNTEAFF.

The chain combines TRBV19 with TRBJ2-7, with D possibly TRBD2 on 5 matching bases. The germline V gene encodes CDR1 LNHDA and CDR2 SQIVND (reference sequence). The CDR3 totals 16 residues. The germline V and J ends were trimmed by 5 bases and 2 bases, with 19 bases remaining between them. This chain's CDR3 is CASSPNRGWTPYEQYF. The CDR3 bases are TGTGCCAGTAGTCCTAATCGGGGTTGGACCCCCTACGAGCAGTACTTC.

The J gene is TRBJ1-4, the V gene TRBV6-6; a possible D gene is TRBD1 (5 bases). This CDR3 spans 14 amino acids. Per germline, CDR1 MNHNY and CDR2 SVGAGI (reference sequence). V lost 2 bases, J lost 7 bases, and 11 bases lay in between. The CDR3 sequence is CASSYVQGVEKLFF. The CDR3 nucleotides read TGTGCCAGCAGTTACGTCCAGGGTGTTGAAAAACTGTTTTTT.

V usage is TRBV7-9 and J usage is TRBJ1-4; weak D call: TRBD1 (6 bases). Trimming took off 1 base at V and 4 bases at J, with 13 bases between the two ends. The CDR3 runs to 16 residues. Germline CDR1 and CDR2: SEHNR and FQNEAQ (reference sequence). CDR3 nucleotide sequence: TGTGCCAGCAGCTTAGTGTTGACAGGCAGTAATGAAAAACTGTTTTTT. Translated, it gives CASSLVLTGSNEKLFF.

The chain carries TRBV28 and TRBJ1-2, with D possibly matching TRBD1 (6 bases). The CDR3 length is 14 residues. V was shortened by 8 bases and J by 5 bases, with 18 bases between the two germline ends. Germline assignment: CDR1 MDHEN and CDR2 SYDVKM. CDR3 in amino acids: CASAVAGEPYGYTF. The CDR3 DNA sequence: TGTGCCAGCGCCGTGGCAGGGGAACCTTATGGCTACACCTTC.

The chain employs TRBV18 and TRBJ1-2; D is uncertain. Germline V CDR1 and CDR2: KGHSH, LQKENI. V lost 3 bases, J lost 1 base, and 15 bases lay in between. The CDR3 loop spans 16 amino acids. The CDR3 protein is CASSPASSLFNYGYTF. The DNA of the CDR3 is TGTGCCAGCTCACCGGCATCCTCTCTTTTTAACTATGGCTACACCTTC.

The chain carries TRBV28 and TRBJ2-7; TRBD2 agrees at 10 bases. Losses at the gene ends were 3 bases for V and 2 bases for J; bases not matched to a gene: 1. The CDR3 has 14 residues. Per germline, CDR1 MDHEN and CDR2 SYDVKM. In DNA form, the CDR3 reads TGTGCCAGCAGTTTCGGACTAGCGGCCTACGAGCAGTACTTC. Translation gives CASSFGLAAYEQYF.

The chain carries TRBV28 and TRBJ1-4, with a possible D match to TRBD1 (6 bases). Trimming cost V 2 bases and J 6 bases, with 10 bases left between them. The CDR3 consists of 14 residues. The germline CDR1 and CDR2 sequences are MDHEN and SYDVKM. DNA for the CDR3: TGTGCCAGCAGTTTACGGGGGGCGGATGAAAAACTGTTTTTT. This encodes CASSLRGADEKLFF.

The chain couples TRBV2 to TRBJ2-7; 8 bases fit TRBD1. The CDR3 covers 14 residues. The V gene end was trimmed by 2 bases and the J gene end by 2 bases; junction bases not matched to a gene: 2. Germline CDR1 and CDR2: SNHLY and FYNNEI. CDR3 loop: CASSESRGPYEQYF. The CDR3 DNA is TGTGCCAGCAGTGAAAGCAGGGGGCCCTACGAGCAGTACTTC.

This chain joins TRBV11-2 and TRBJ1-5; TRBD1 matches 7 bases. With 3 bases clipped from V and 1 base from J, the junction kept 6 bases outside the gene matches. This CDR3 has 16 amino acids. Germline assignment: CDR1 SGHAT and CDR2 FQNNGV. CDR3 sequence: CASSLGGRGSNQPQHF. In nucleotides, the CDR3 is TGTGCCAGCAGCTTGGGGGGCAGGGGGAGCAATCAGCCCCAGCATTTT.

Note on this clone: This may stem from a read error, because a much larger clone lies one nucleotide away. This CDR3 is also generated by other DNA sequences in the sample. The chain employs TRBV7-2 and TRBJ1-2; 7 bases match TRBD1. The CDR3 sequence is 12 residues long. The V segment lost 1 base and the J segment 13 bases; nucleotides outside the gene matches: 6. Germline-derived CDR1 and CDR2 are SGHTA and FQGNSA. CDR3 in DNA: TGTGCCAGCAGCTTAGGTCGACAGGGAGGCACCTTC. As protein: CASSLGRQGGTF.

The J gene is TRBJ2-2, the V gene TRBV7-9; D uncertain. V gave up 1 base and J gave up 7 bases, with 7 bases separating them. The CDR3 covers 13 residues. In germline, CDR1 is SEHNR, CDR2 FQNEAQ (reference sequence). CDR3 DNA: TGTGCCAGCAGCTTAGTGTTCGTCGGGGAGCTGTTTTTT. Translating it yields CASSLVFVGELFF. Full variable domain (outside the CDR3, taken from reference TRBV7-9 and TRBJ2-2): DTGVSQNPRHKITKRGQNVTFRCDPISEHNRLYWYRQTLGQGPEFLTYFQNEAQLEKSRLLSDRFSAERPKGSFSTLEIQRTEQGDSAMYLCASSLVFVGELFFGEGSRLTVL.

The table lists this clone with a count of one. The chain carries TRBV28 and TRBJ1-2, with no clear D. V gave up 6 bases and J gave up 8 bases, with 19 bases separating them. CDR1 is MDHEN and CDR2 is SYDVKM in the germline V gene. The length of the CDR3 is 14 residues. The CDR3 region has the DNA TGTGCCAGCAGCCCCGCCCATAGGGTTAGCGGCTACACCTTC. This gives the protein CASSPAHRVSGYTF.

Notes on this clone: One junction end does not reproduce the germline sequence, and a read error may be involved. The rearrangement links TRBV5-5 to TRBJ1-1, with 7 bases lining up with TRBD1. The CDR3 is 12 residues long. Germline-derived CDR1 and CDR2 are SGHKS and YYEKEE (reference sequence). The CDR3 loop reads CASSLAAGTDSF. CDR3 bases: TGTGCCAGCAGCTTGGCCGCTGGGACAGATAGCTTT.

This chain links TRBV10-3 with TRBJ1-2, with D possibly being TRBD1 (6 bases). The CDR3 has 13 amino acids. Germline CDR1 is ENHRY and CDR2 is SYGVKD. Trimming took 6 bases from V and 4 from J, leaving 12 bases between them. The CDR3 nucleotides read TGTGCCATCAGGGACGAGGGGGTCTATGGCTACACCTTC. Its protein product is CAIRDEGVYGYTF.

This chain joins TRBV20-1 and TRBJ2-2; no firm D call. The germline V gene has CDR1 DFQATT and CDR2 SNEGSKA (reference sequence). The CDR3 is made up of 11 amino acids. Trimming removed 4 bases from V and 6 bases from J, with 6 bases in between. The DNA for the CDR3 is TGCAGTGCTATATGGGCCGGGGAGCTGTTTTTT. Translating it yields CSAIWAGELFF.

The rearrangement uses TRBV6-5 and TRBJ1-1; 8 nucleotides align to TRBD1. The CDR3 is 14 residues long. J gave up 2 bases and V 5 bases, and 4 bases lay outside the gene matches. Germline CDR1 is MNHEY and CDR2 is SVGAGI. In nucleotides, the CDR3 is TGTGCCAGCAGTCCACAGGGGGGAAACACTGAAGCTTTCTTT. It encodes CASSPQGGNTEAFF.

This chain links TRBV6-6 with TRBJ2-2; D might be TRBD2 (5 bases). CDR1 and CDR2 (germline): MNHNY, SVGAGI (reference sequence). The CDR3 contains 14 residues. V gave up 5 bases and J gave up 6 bases, with 13 bases separating them. CDR3 residues: CASSGRTRAGELFF. CDR3 nucleotides: TGTGCCAGCAGTGGACGTACTAGGGCCGGGGAGCTGTTTTTT.

The chain couples TRBV28 to TRBJ2-7, with a possible D match to TRBD2 (6 bases). The CDR3 runs to 14 residues. Germline V CDR1 and CDR2: MDHEN, SYDVKM. The V and J ends lost 4 bases and 5 bases respectively, with 15 bases between them. Here the CDR3 reads CASSSGGPWNEQYF. For the CDR3, the DNA is TGTGCCAGCAGTTCCGGAGGGCCTTGGAACGAGCAGTACTTC.

In this sample, this clone turned up once. The chain recombines TRBV6-1 with TRBJ1-1; 8 bases fit TRBD1. CDR3 length: 18 residues. Trimming removed 4 bases from V and 0 bases from J; junction bases left unmatched: 13. The germline V gene encodes CDR1 MNHNS and CDR2 SASEGT. The CDR3 region is CASSARTGQVIMNTEAFF. In DNA, the CDR3 is TGTGCCAGCAGTGCTCGGACAGGGCAGGTCATAATGAACACTGAAGCTTTCTTT.

The genes are TRBV7-2 and TRBJ2-3, with D perhaps matching TRBD2 (6 bases). Germline V CDR1 and CDR2: SGHTA, FQGNSA. The CDR3 sequence is 16 residues long. The germline V and J ends were trimmed by 4 bases and 3 bases, with 17 bases remaining between them. This CDR3 reads CASSSIGTLATDTQYF. CDR3 DNA sequence: TGTGCCAGCAGCTCCATTGGGACTCTTGCAACAGATACGCAGTATTTT.

The gene calls are TRBV10-2 and TRBJ2-3; no definite D call. Trimming left V 4 bases short and J 2 bases short, with 10 bases between. Germline CDR1 is WSHSY and CDR2 is SAAADI. This CDR3 is built from 14 residues. In nucleotides, the CDR3 is TGCGCCAGCAGTGCTAGTCAAACCACAGATACGCAGTATTTT. This codes for CASSASQTTDTQYF.

The chain recombines TRBV5-1 with TRBJ2-3; D gene uncertain. The germline V gene has CDR1 SGHRS and CDR2 YFSETQ. The CDR3 length is 15 residues. V lost 4 bases, J lost 0 bases, and 12 bases lay in between. CDR3 sequence: CASSPLRSSTDTQYF. For the CDR3, the DNA is TGCGCCAGCAGCCCCCTAAGATCTAGCACAGATACGCAGTATTTT.